The 19 T cell receptor beta chains below all came from one sample that was sequenced in a study of blood T cell repertoires in COVID-19. Profiling relied on immunoSEQ multiplex PCR, and the TCRdb table lists in-frame clones only, not all of them. This table holds about 140,000 clones, roughly 80% found once. Sequencing input: peripheral blood. The receptors come from a human donor in a cohort sampled during active COVID-19.

The V gene is TRBV9, the J gene TRBJ2-6, with TRBD2 identical over 8 bases. J lost 2 bases, V lost 4 bases, and 8 bases had no gene match. The germline gives CDR1 SGDLS, CDR2 YYNGEE. The CDR3 contains 17 residues. The CDR3 sequence is CASSRQVGGAGANVLTF. CDR3 nucleotides: TGTGCCAGCAGCCGGCAGGTCGGGGGGGCTGGGGCCAACGTCCTGACTTTC.

This chain joins TRBV4-3 and TRBJ2-7, with TRBD2 as a possible D gene (6 bases). Trimming took 1 base from V and 0 from J, leaving 10 bases between them. This CDR3 spans 15 amino acids. From germline, CDR1 is LGHNA and CDR2 YSLEER. CDR3 sequence reads: CASSQVGGTSYEQYF. In DNA, the CDR3 is TGCGCCAGCAGCCAAGTTGGGGGGACCTCCTACGAGCAGTACTTC.

This clone came up once. The chain joins TRBV5-1 to TRBJ2-3, with TRBD2 identical over 9 bases. Germline V gives CDR1 SGHRS, CDR2 YFSETQ. The CDR3 sequence is 17 residues long. J gave up 0 bases and V 0 bases, and 5 bases lay outside the gene matches. CDR3 sequence: CASSLVPSGASTDTQYF. The CDR3 coding sequence is TGCGCCAGCAGCTTGGTCCCTAGCGGGGCTAGCACAGATACGCAGTATTTT.

This rearrangement joins TRBV19 to TRBJ2-3, with TRBD2 as a possible D gene (6 bases). The germline V gene encodes CDR1 LNHDA and CDR2 SQIVND (reference sequence). This CDR3 has 14 residues. V lost 5 bases and J 1 base, leaving 10 bases between the germline ends. CDR3 nucleotide sequence: TGTGCCAGTAGTGCGGGGTCTGGCACAGATACGCAGTATTTT. This codes for CASSAGSGTDTQYF.

The CDR3 sequence: CASSQFPGSSYNEQFF. Written as DNA, the CDR3 is TGTGCCAGCAGCCAATTCCCCGGGAGCTCCTACAATGAGCAGTTCTTC. V usage is TRBV16 and J usage is TRBJ2-1, with D possibly TRBD2 on 6 matching bases. Germline-derived CDR1 and CDR2 are KGHSY and FQNENV. The length of the CDR3 is 16 residues. The V end lost 1 base, the J end lost 0 bases, and 10 bases lay between the germline ends.

This chain joins TRBV7-9 and TRBJ2-1, with TRBD2 matching over 11 bases. CDR3 length: 15 residues. CDR1 is SEHNR, CDR2 FQNEAQ, per germline (reference sequence). Trimming removed 1 base from V and 4 bases from J; junction bases left unmatched: 0. CDR3 sequence (DNA): TGTGCCAGCAGCTTAGGACTAGCGGGGTACAATGAGCAGTTCTTC. Its translation is CASSLGLAGYNEQFF.

CDR3 sequence: CASSQMTGTATRETQYF. The CDR3 region has the DNA TGTGCCAGCAGCCAGATGACCGGGACAGCAACGAGAGAGACCCAGTACTTC. The chain employs TRBV14 and TRBJ2-5; 7 bases match TRBD1. V shed 3 bases and J 4 bases; nucleotides not matched to a gene: 14. CDR3 size: 17 residues. Germline loops: CDR1 SGHDN, CDR2 FVKESK.

V is TRBV7-2 and J is TRBJ2-3; 7 bases agree with TRBD2. The V and J ends lost 8 bases and 4 bases, in that order; junction bases with no gene match: 15. Germline lookup yields CDR1 SGHTA and CDR2 FQGNSA. This CDR3 is built from 16 residues. The CDR3 bases are TGTGCCAGCTCCGGGGGTAGCGGGCACCGGGCAGATACGCAGTATTTT. Protein sequence: CASSGGSGHRADTQYF.

The sample holds one count of this clone. Mismatch with germline at one junction end may stem from a read error. The chain combines TRBV7-7 with TRBJ2-1, with TRBD1 matching over 9 bases. The CDR3 covers 16 residues. CDR1 and CDR2 (germline): SSHAT, FNYEAQ (reference sequence). In DNA form, the CDR3 reads TGTGCTAGCAGCCCCGGGACAGGGCAAAACTACAATGAGCAGTTCTTC. Residues: CASSPGTGQNYNEQFF.

This clone was seen a single time. V is TRBV7-2 and J is TRBJ2-3, with TRBD2 matching 10 bases. The CDR3 is made up of 15 amino acids. Germline CDR1 is SGHTA and CDR2 is FQGNSA. V lost 6 bases and J lost 4; bases outside the gene matches: 7. The CDR3 sequence is CASSQSGGVADTQYF. In DNA, the CDR3 is TGTGCCAGCAGTCAGAGCGGGGGGGTGGCAGATACGCAGTATTTT. Using reference TRBV7-2 and TRBJ2-3 for the parts outside the CDR3, the full variable domain is GAGVSQSPSNKVTEKGKDVELRCDPISGHTALYWYRQSLGQGLEFLIYFQGNSAPDKSGLPSDRFSAERTGGSVSTLTIQRTQQEDSAVYLCASSQSGGVADTQYFGPGTRLTVL.

This clone was detected once. This chain uses TRBV5-4 with TRBJ1-3; D is ambiguous. The germline gives CDR1 SGHNT, CDR2 YYREEE (reference sequence). The CDR3 has 13 residues. Trimming left V 6 bases short and J 0 bases short, with 7 bases between. CDR3 nucleotides: TGTGCCAGCAACACCGACTCTGGAAACACCATATATTTT. It translates to CASNTDSGNTIYF.

The chain has TRBV18 and TRBJ2-5, with 9 bases fitting TRBD1. The CDR3 is made up of 15 amino acids. Germline V gene sequence: CDR1 KGHSH, CDR2 LQKENI. Unmatched junction bases numbered 2, after V lost 3 bases and J lost 0 bases. The CDR3 DNA follows: TGTGCCAGCTCACCGACAGGGGGGTACCAAGAGACCCAGTACTTC. As protein: CASSPTGGYQETQYF.

V is TRBV7-2 and J is TRBJ2-3, with 8 nucleotides matching TRBD2. J was trimmed by 4 bases and V by 1 base; bases with no gene match: 7. CDR3 length: 16 amino acids. Germline lookup yields CDR1 SGHTA and CDR2 FQGNSA. DNA of the CDR3: TGTGCCAGCAGCTTAGTCTCGGGGGGGGTGGCAGATACGCAGTATTTT. Its protein is CASSLVSGGVADTQYF.

J is TRBJ1-2 and V is TRBV5-6; 7 bases are a match to TRBD1. This CDR3 is 13 amino acids long. V was pared by 3 bases and J by 7 bases, with 6 bases of the junction left unmatched. CDR1 is SGHDT, CDR2 YYEEEE, per germline. CDR3 bases: TGTGCCAGCAGCTCACAGGGGCGAAGTGGCTACACCTTC. It specifies CASSSQGRSGYTF.

The chain combines TRBV29-1 with TRBJ2-6, with D unclear. The germline V gene has CDR1 SQVTM and CDR2 ANQGSEA. Deletions cut 2 bases from V and 1 base from J, with 6 bases between. The CDR3 runs 14 residues. CDR3 residues: CSVETRSGANVLTF. As DNA, the CDR3 is TGCAGCGTTGAAACCAGGTCTGGGGCCAACGTCCTGACTTTC.

The CDR3 DNA sequence: TGTGCCAGCAGAACCGCGGGGTTTTATGGAAACACCATATATTTT. It encodes CASRTAGFYGNTIYF. The chain carries TRBV6-5 and TRBJ1-3, with D unclear. V was shortened by 6 bases and J by 3 bases, with 15 bases between the two germline ends. The length of the CDR3 is 15 residues. The V gene's germline CDR1 is MNHEY and CDR2 SVGAGI.

This clone occurred many times. J is TRBJ2-1 and V is TRBV9, with 11 bases lining up with TRBD2. The germline gives CDR1 SGDLS, CDR2 YYNGEE. The J segment lost 6 bases and the V segment lost 3 bases, leaving 11 bases of the junction unmatched. CDR3 length equals 17 residues. The CDR3: CASSASDPLAGGNEQFF. The CDR3 nucleotides are TGTGCCAGCAGCGCCTCTGACCCTCTAGCGGGGGGCAATGAGCAGTTCTTC.

The chain carries TRBV7-9 and TRBJ2-1, with TRBD2 identical over 7 bases. With V trimmed by 0 bases and J by 0 bases, 5 bases remained unmatched. The CDR3 totals 17 residues. Germline lookup yields CDR1 SEHNR and CDR2 FQNEAQ (reference sequence). Here the CDR3 DNA reads TGTGCCAGCAGCTTAGCGGGAGCGGGGAGCTCCTACAATGAGCAGTTCTTC. This codes for CASSLAGAGSSYNEQFF.

A few counts support this clone. This sequence joins TRBV6-5 and TRBJ1-1; TRBD1 matches at 10 bases. Trimming cost V 0 bases and J 5 bases; bases outside gene matches: 6. This CDR3 has 16 amino acids. Germline V gene lookup returns CDR1 MNHEY and CDR2 SVGAGI. The CDR3 DNA is TGTGCCAGCAGTTACTCTCATGGACAGGGGGGGACTGAAGCTTTCTTT. Translating gives CASSYSHGQGGTEAFF.